These 23 T cell receptor beta chains share one sample of origin, sequenced in a study of blood T cell repertoires in COVID-19. Repertoires were generated with immunoSEQ multiplex PCR, while TCRdb's copy carries only in-frame clones and drops some. The sample holds 150,000 to 250,000 clones; approximately 84% are singletons and the top ten take 6.5% to 8.5%. Material for sequencing was peripheral blood. The source is a human donor with acute or convalescent COVID-19. The donor label of this sample is uncertain.

The rearrangement uses TRBV4-3 and TRBJ1-4; D might be TRBD1 (6 bases). Germline V CDR1 and CDR2: LGHNA, YSLEER. This CDR3 is built from 14 residues. Deletions cut 4 bases from V and 8 bases from J, with 14 bases between. CDR3 residues: CASSRTVEWEKLFF. CDR3 bases: TGCGCCAGCAGCCGGACAGTCGAGTGGGAAAAACTGTTTTTT.

This clone was seen a few times. The same CDR3 is also encoded by other DNA sequences in this sample. The chain is built from TRBV19 and TRBJ1-5; perhaps TRBD1 as D (6 bases). Germline loops: CDR1 LNHDA, CDR2 SQIVND (reference sequence). CDR3 length equals 14 residues. The V end lost 5 bases, the J end lost 0 bases, and 8 bases lay between the germline ends. The CDR3 DNA follows: TGTGCCAGTAGTGGGACAAATAGCAATCAGCCCCAGCATTTT. It encodes CASSGTNSNQPQHF.

This sequence joins TRBV28 and TRBJ1-2; 7 bases agree with TRBD1. V shed 7 bases and J 4 bases; nucleotides not matched to a gene: 6. The germline gives CDR1 MDHEN, CDR2 SYDVKM. CDR3 size: 13 residues. The CDR3 bases are TGTGCCAGCAAGGGGGCAGGGGGCTATGGCTACACCTTC. Its protein is CASKGAGGYGYTF.

This clone was seen more than once but under ten times. The gene calls are TRBV11-3 and TRBJ2-1; TRBD2 aligns across 7 bases. Trimming cost V 2 bases and J 6 bases; bases outside gene matches: 4. Germline assignment: CDR1 SGHNT and CDR2 YENEEA. The CDR3 sequence is 14 residues long. CDR3 sequence reads: CASSLTTGGNEQFF. DNA for the CDR3: TGTGCCAGCAGCTTAACAACGGGAGGCAATGAGCAGTTCTTC.

DNA of the CDR3: TGTGCCAGCAGCGAGCTCGGTAGCGGGAGTATTAAGCAGTTCTTC. It codes for CASSELGSGSIKQFF. The J gene is TRBJ2-1, the V gene TRBV4-2; TRBD2 agrees at 9 bases. CDR1 is LGHNA and CDR2 is YNFKEQ in the germline V gene. With V trimmed by 5 bases and J by 11 bases, 13 bases remained unmatched. CDR3 length: 15 residues.

This chain joins TRBV7-2 and TRBJ1-6; D is possibly TRBD1 (5 bases). V lost 7 bases and J lost 5, with 18 bases in between. Germline loops: CDR1 SGHTA, CDR2 FQGNSA. This CDR3 is 16 amino acids long. The CDR3 region is CASTLKGGTHNSPLHF. In DNA, the CDR3 is TGTGCCAGCACCCTAAAGGGAGGGACCCATAATTCACCCCTCCACTTT.

The J gene is TRBJ2-5, the V gene TRBV11-2; the match to TRBD2 covers 13 bases. The CDR3 consists of 17 residues. The germline V gene encodes CDR1 SGHAT and CDR2 FQNNGV. J was trimmed by 5 bases and V by 9 bases; bases with no gene match: 15. The CDR3 DNA reads as TGTGCCAGGACCCAGAGGACTAGCGGGAGAAGCCACGAGACCCAGTACTTC. It specifies CARTQRTSGRSHETQYF. Full variable domain (rest looked up from reference TRBV11-2 and TRBJ2-5): EAGVAQSPRYKIIEKRQSVAFWCNPISGHATLYWYQQILGQGPKLLIQFQNNGVVDDSQLPKDRFSAERLKGVDSTLKIQPAKLEDSAVYLCARTQRTSGRSHETQYFGPGTRLLVL.

The J gene is TRBJ1-3, the V gene TRBV4-1, with D maybe TRBD1 (5 bases). The CDR3 has 17 amino acids. CDR1 is MGHRA, CDR2 YSYEKL, per germline. The V and J ends lost 3 bases and 0 bases respectively, with 15 bases between them. The DNA of the CDR3 is TGCGCCAGCAGCCAGGCCCCTGGACAACTCTCTGGAAACACCATATATTTT. Protein sequence: CASSQAPGQLSGNTIYF.

This clone was recorded a few times. This chain connects TRBV11-2 to TRBJ2-1; the match to TRBD2 covers 8 bases. V trimming: 5 bases; J trimming: 0 bases; junction bases outside the gene matches: 12. This CDR3 contains 18 residues. Germline-derived CDR1 and CDR2 are SGHAT and FQNNGV. CDR3 sequence reads: CASSLRAGGPYSYNEQFF. The CDR3 DNA reads as TGTGCCAGCAGCCTGAGGGCGGGAGGACCCTACTCCTACAATGAGCAGTTCTTC. The complete variable domain, with remaining parts taken from reference TRBV11-2 and TRBJ2-1, reads EAGVAQSPRYKIIEKRQSVAFWCNPISGHATLYWYQQILGQGPKLLIQFQNNGVVDDSQLPKDRFSAERLKGVDSTLKIQPAKLEDSAVYLCASSLRAGGPYSYNEQFFGPGTRLTVL.

In its sample, this clone was seen once. The chain is built from TRBV5-1 and TRBJ1-2; 7 positions agree with TRBD1. CDR1 and CDR2 from the germline V gene are SGHRS and YFSETQ. The CDR3 length is 14 residues. With V trimmed by 2 bases and J by 5 bases, 6 bases remained unmatched. For the CDR3, the DNA is TGCGCCAGCAGCTTCGGTACAGGGGAATATGGCTACACCTTC. Translation: CASSFGTGEYGYTF.

The chain is built from TRBV6-5 and TRBJ2-2; a weak D match, TRBD1 (5 bases). Trimming took off 8 bases at V and 6 bases at J, with 10 bases between the two ends. This CDR3 comprises 12 residues. Per the germline V gene, CDR1 is MNHEY and CDR2 is SVGAGI. The CDR3 is CASQRGSGELFF. In DNA form, the CDR3 reads TGTGCCAGCCAAAGGGGTTCCGGGGAGCTGTTTTTT.

V gene TRBV6-1 combines with J gene TRBJ2-7; D unclear. V was trimmed by 2 bases and J by 0 bases, leaving 8 bases between them. This CDR3 has 14 amino acids. Germline V gene lookup returns CDR1 MNHNS and CDR2 SASEGT. DNA of the CDR3: TGTGCCAGCAGTGAATTTTATAGCTCCTACGAGCAGTACTTC. Its protein is CASSEFYSSYEQYF.

This sequence joins TRBV6-4 and TRBJ1-1; 11 bases match TRBD1. V was pared by 5 bases and J by 4 bases, with 6 bases of the junction left unmatched. In germline, CDR1 is MRHNA, CDR2 SNTAGT. The CDR3 loop spans 15 amino acids. Here the CDR3 DNA reads TGTGCCAGCAGTTTACCGGGACAGGGGGGCACTGAAGCTTTCTTT. Encoded protein: CASSLPGQGGTEAFF.

The chain employs TRBV5-1 and TRBJ2-7; maybe TRBD1 (6 bases). The CDR3 has 14 residues. The V end lost 3 bases, the J end lost 2 bases, and 12 bases lay between the germline ends. CDR1 is SGHRS and CDR2 is YFSETQ in the germline V gene. CDR3 loop: CASSSNTGPYEQYF. The CDR3 coding sequence is TGCGCCAGCAGCTCGAATACAGGGCCCTACGAGCAGTACTTC.

This clone has a single count. The chain has TRBV2 and TRBJ1-2; no reliable D call. CDR3 length: 14 amino acids. V lost 6 bases and J lost 6, with 17 bases in between. The V gene's germline CDR1 is SNHLY and CDR2 FYNNEI. CDR3 in amino acids: CASSPNGEHHGYTF. DNA of the CDR3: TGTGCCAGCAGCCCCAACGGGGAACACCATGGCTACACCTTC. Looking up the rest from reference TRBV2 and TRBJ1-2 gives the full variable domain: EPEVTQTPSHQVTQMGQEVILRCVPISNHLYFYWYRQILGQKVEFLVSFYNNEISEKSEIFDDQFSVERPDGSNFTLKIRSTKLEDSAMYFCASSPNGEHHGYTFGSGTRLTVV.

The J gene is TRBJ2-1, the V gene TRBV2; the D gene is possibly TRBD2 (5 bases). CDR3 size: 13 residues. Germline CDR1 is SNHLY and CDR2 is FYNNEI. V lost 6 bases and J lost 7, with 13 bases in between. CDR3 in amino acids: CASSYGPGNEQFF. CDR3 DNA: TGTGCCAGCAGCTACGGCCCGGGGAATGAGCAGTTCTTC.

The J gene is TRBJ1-2, the V gene TRBV7-2; D is perhaps TRBD1 (5 bases). V lost 8 bases and J lost 8, with 24 bases in between. The V gene's germline CDR1 is SGHTA and CDR2 FQGNSA. The CDR3 spans 15 residues. CDR3 protein: CASSPPGGGPGGYTF. The CDR3 nucleotides are TGTGCCAGCTCCCCGCCCGGGGGAGGGCCTGGCGGCTACACCTTC.

The V gene is TRBV24-1, the J gene TRBJ2-3, with 10 bases fitting TRBD1. Germline V gives CDR1 KGHDR, CDR2 SFDVKD. The CDR3 runs 14 residues. With 8 bases clipped from V and 3 bases from J, the junction kept 4 bases outside the gene matches. The CDR3 sequence is CATTGQGETDTQYF. CDR3 DNA: TGTGCCACCACAGGACAGGGGGAAACAGATACGCAGTATTTT.

The chain joins TRBV6-5 to TRBJ1-4; 7 positions agree with TRBD1. With 7 bases clipped from V and 7 bases from J, the junction kept 9 bases outside the gene matches. This CDR3 is built from 14 residues. Germline CDR1 is MNHEY and CDR2 is SVGAGI. CDR3 amino acids: CASNPPGGREKLFF. In DNA, the CDR3 is TGTGCCAGCAATCCCCCAGGGGGACGTGAAAAACTGTTTTTT.

Worth noting for this clone: At the DNA level, this CDR3 is encoded by other sequences in the same sample as well. The rearrangement joins TRBV27 to TRBJ1-1; TRBD1 might be the D (6 bases). Germline CDR1 reads MNHEY; CDR2 reads SMNVEV (reference sequence). CDR3 length equals 13 residues. The ends were cut back, 2 bases at V and 5 bases at J, with 9 bases in the middle. The DNA for the CDR3 is TGTGCCAGCAGTTTAGGGGGCTGGACTGAAGCTTTCTTT. Amino acid sequence: CASSLGGWTEAFF.

The chain carries TRBV30 and TRBJ1-4; weak D call: TRBD1 (6 bases). V gave up 4 bases and J gave up 4 bases, with 10 bases separating them. This CDR3 region has 13 residues. Germline lookup yields CDR1 GTSNPN and CDR2 SVGIG (reference sequence). The CDR3 DNA reads TGTGCCTGGAATCACAGGGTTAATGAAAAACTGTTTTTT. Translating gives CAWNHRVNEKLFF.

This chain links TRBV6-5 with TRBJ2-1; 8 nucleotides match TRBD1. V gave up 7 bases and J gave up 4 bases; unmatched junction bases: 9. The CDR3 is made up of 15 amino acids. The germline CDR1 and CDR2 sequences are MNHEY and SVGAGI. CDR3 loop: CASTPDRVGYNEQFF. For the CDR3, the DNA is TGTGCCAGCACCCCGGACAGGGTGGGTTACAATGAGCAGTTCTTC.

V and J are TRBV7-2 and TRBJ1-2; 7 nucleotides line up with TRBD1. This CDR3 is 14 amino acids long. With 5 bases clipped from V and 9 bases from J, the junction kept 12 bases outside the gene matches. Germline V lookup: CDR1 SGHTA, CDR2 FQGNSA. For the CDR3, the DNA is TGTGCCAGCAGCCTCGACAGGGCAACGGGTCGCTACACCTTC. It translates to CASSLDRATGRYTF.